This T cell receptor (beta chain) was sequenced in a study of blood T cell repertoires in COVID-19. Original analysis: Quantification of nucleated cells was approximated via reference gene primer amplification. Method: immunoSEQ multiplex PCR; TCRdb's copy keeps in-frame clones and lacks some. V, J and clone size are taken as reported in that table, and D and trimming were inferred from the DNA itself. The sample has about 120,000 clones, around 89% seen once; the top ten hold about 27%. Germline V lookup: CDR1 SNHLY, CDR2 FYNNEI. With 6 bases clipped from V and 3 bases from J, the junction kept 10 bases outside the gene matches. The CDR3 runs 16 residues.

V and J are TRBV2 and TRBJ2-7, with 11 positions matching TRBD1. The receptor was isolated from a man in his 70s with active or convalescent COVID-19. The material sequenced was peripheral blood. CDR3 in amino acids: CASSRDRDRGDYEQYF. The DNA of the CDR3 is TGTGCCAGCAGCCGGGACCGGGACAGGGGGGACTACGAGCAGTACTTC.